The 24 T cell receptor beta chains below were found in one sample sequenced in a study of breast tumors, draining lymph nodes, adjacent tissues. TCRdb used MiXCR to reprocess the multiplex PCR reads, holding one entry per CDR3 protein. This table holds more than 85,000 distinct CDR3 sequences, around 20% found once. Samples came from axillary lymph nodes draining the breast cancer. Sequencing input: axillary lymph node tissue. Receptor source: a female donor with breast cancer. Some clones in this sample may be carry-over from other donors' samples.

The chain couples TRBV3-1 to TRBJ1-5, with D possibly matching TRBD1 (6 bases). From germline, CDR1 is LGHDT and CDR2 YNNKEL (reference sequence). V lost 5 bases and J 5 bases, leaving 22 bases between the germline ends. The CDR3 covers 17 residues. DNA of the CDR3: TGTGCCAGCAGCTCCATGGCACAGGGAGGAAAGGATCAGCCCCAGCATTTT. Translation gives CASSSMAQGGKDQPQHF.

This clonotype was counted at least ten times. This sequence joins TRBV10-3 and TRBJ2-3; 10 positions match TRBD2. The CDR3 sequence is 15 residues long. Germline CDR1 and CDR2: ENHRY and SYGVKD. Trimming at V came to 0 bases and at J to 9 bases, leaving 6 bases not matched to a gene. The CDR3 loop reads CAISESGSTSGTQYF. CDR3 in DNA: TGTGCCATCAGTGAGTCGGGCTCGACTAGCGGGACGCAGTATTTT.

This clonotype was seen repeatedly, ten times or more. The rearrangement uses TRBV7-9 and TRBJ2-1; 8 bases are shared with TRBD2. The CDR3 runs 15 residues. In germline, CDR1 is SEHNR, CDR2 FQNEAQ (reference sequence). V trimming: 5 bases; J trimming: 5 bases; junction bases outside the gene matches: 8. The CDR3 DNA is TGTGCCAGCAGCCCGAGCGGGGGTGCCAACAATGAGCAGTTCTTC. This sequence encodes CASSPSGGANNEQFF.

This clonotype was counted at least ten times. This chain connects TRBV10-3 to TRBJ2-3; perhaps TRBD1 as D (6 bases). Germline CDR1 ENHRY, CDR2 SYGVKD. CDR3 length: 16 residues. The ends were cut back, 7 bases at V and 1 base at J, with 18 bases in the middle. The chain's CDR3 is CAIMHGSEGGTDTQYF. In DNA form, the CDR3 reads TGTGCCATCATGCACGGCTCCGAGGGGGGCACAGATACGCAGTATTTT.

In its sample, this clonotype was seen many times. The CDR3 DNA reads as TGTGCCAGCAGCTTAGGGTGGTCGGGCAATGAGCAGTTCTTC. It encodes CASSLGWSGNEQFF. The gene calls are TRBV7-2 and TRBJ2-1; no clear D. CDR1 is SGHTA and CDR2 is FQGNSA in the germline V gene. The V end was cut by 1 base, the J end by 6 bases, with 10 bases between. This CDR3 has 14 residues.

This clonotype was picked up many times. The rearrangement links TRBV20-1 to TRBJ1-2, with D possibly matching TRBD1 (5 bases). The CDR3 is made up of 16 amino acids. The germline V gene has CDR1 DFQATT and CDR2 SNEGSKA (reference sequence). Trimming removed 0 bases from V and 5 bases from J, with 19 bases in between. The CDR3 region has the DNA TGCAGTGCTAGAGATAGGGGACGGCTGCGTGGGTATGGCTACACCTTC. It translates to CSARDRGRLRGYGYTF.

The table lists this clonotype with many counts. This chain connects TRBV20-1 to TRBJ1-2; D is possibly TRBD1 (6 bases). Germline V gene lookup returns CDR1 DFQATT and CDR2 SNEGSKA (reference sequence). V was shortened by 4 bases and J by 7 bases, with 16 bases between the two germline ends. The CDR3 runs 13 residues. CDR3: CSATTGRPGGYTF. The CDR3 DNA follows: TGCAGTGCTACTACAGGGAGGCCAGGTGGCTACACCTTC.

This clonotype has at least ten counts. The V and J genes are TRBV6-1 and TRBJ1-3, with D uncertain. The CDR3 sequence is 10 residues long. With 9 bases removed from V and 8 bases from J, the gap between germline ends came to 8 bases. Germline values: CDR1 MNHNS, CDR2 SASEGT. The CDR3: CASREDTIYF. The CDR3 DNA follows: TGTGCCAGTAGGGAGGACACCATATATTTT.

Written as DNA, the CDR3 is TGTGCCAGCAGCCAAAGCCCAGGGACTGAAGCTTTCTTT. This encodes CASSQSPGTEAFF. The V and J genes are TRBV3-1 and TRBJ1-1, with TRBD1 as a possible D gene (5 bases). The germline V gene has CDR1 LGHDT and CDR2 YNNKEL (reference sequence). Trimming removed 2 bases at V and 5 bases at J, with 9 bases between. The CDR3 totals 13 residues.

At least ten counts were recorded for this clonotype. The CDR3 bases are TGTGCCAGCAGTTTTGAAGAGTCCGGGGAGCTGTTTTTT. It codes for CASSFEESGELFF. This chain uses TRBV6-5 with TRBJ2-2, with no clear D. From germline, CDR1 is MNHEY and CDR2 SVGAGI. Trimming cost V 4 bases and J 6 bases, with 9 bases left between them. CDR3 length: 13 residues.

Concerning this clonotype itself: Being one base from a much bigger clone, this may be a read error. This chain joins TRBV9 and TRBJ2-1, with D possibly being TRBD2 (6 bases). Germline CDR1 SGDLS, CDR2 YYNGEE. This CDR3 is built from 13 residues. Trimming stripped 4 bases from V and 3 bases from J, with 8 bases between. CDR3 in DNA: TGTGCCAGCAGCATGGACTACTACAATGAGCAGTTCTTC. Amino acid sequence: CASSMDYYNEQFF.

This clonotype was observed at least ten times. The chain employs TRBV10-2 and TRBJ2-7; 10 nucleotides line up with TRBD1. The V and J ends lost 7 bases and 1 base, in that order; junction bases with no gene match: 4. The germline V gene has CDR1 WSHSY and CDR2 SAAADI. The CDR3 is 14 residues long. In nucleotides, the CDR3 is TGCGCCAGCATACCGGGACAGGGGTCCTACGAGCAGTACTTC. Translating it yields CASIPGQGSYEQYF.

This clonotype showed up just once. The chain carries TRBV2 and TRBJ1-3, with a tentative D call TRBD1 (5 bases). This CDR3 contains 13 residues. V was pared by 6 bases and J by 2 bases, with 8 bases between. CDR1 is SNHLY and CDR2 is FYNNEI in the germline V gene. The DNA of the CDR3 is TGTGCCAGCAGGGGGGGAACTGGAAACACCATATATTTT. Translating gives CASRGGTGNTIYF. Supplemented by reference TRBV2 and TRBJ1-3, the full variable domain reads EPEVTQTPSHQVTQMGQEVILRCVPISNHLYFYWYRQILGQKVEFLVSFYNNEISEKSEIFDDQFSVERPDGSNFTLKIRSTKLEDSAMYFCASRGGTGNTIYFGEGSWLTVV.

This clonotype occurred many times. The rearrangement uses TRBV7-8 and TRBJ2-4; 8 bases map to TRBD1. The germline gives CDR1 SGHVS, CDR2 FQNEAQ. J was trimmed by 5 bases and V by 1 base; bases with no gene match: 4. This CDR3 is 15 amino acids long. CDR3 residues: CASSLGAGGQNIQYF. The CDR3 nucleotides read TGTGCCAGCAGCTTAGGGGCAGGGGGCCAAAACATTCAGTACTTC.

This clonotype was seen many times. The chain links TRBV19 to TRBJ1-4; possibly TRBD1 for D (5 bases). Germline CDR1 is LNHDA and CDR2 is SQIVND (reference sequence). The CDR3 is 14 residues long. V shed 3 bases and J shed 2 bases, with 7 bases lying between them. The CDR3 loop reads CASSMAGTNEKLFF. As DNA, the CDR3 is TGTGCCAGTAGTATGGCAGGGACTAATGAAAAACTGTTTTTT.

The chain employs TRBV28 and TRBJ2-5; D uncertain. Between the trimmed V and J ends, which lost 6 bases and 1 base, there was a span of 6 bases. This CDR3 has 12 residues. Germline CDR1 and CDR2: MDHEN and SYDVKM. CDR3 nucleotide sequence: TGTGCCAGCAGGCCCCCCCAAGAGACCCAGTACTTC. It encodes CASRPPQETQYF.

About this clonotype: Lacking the conserved final phenylalanine or tryptophan, this CDR3 likely reflects a read error. In DNA form, the CDR3 reads TGCGCCAGCAGCCAAGCGAGGGCCAATCAGCCCCAGCATCTT. Protein: CASSQARANQPQHL. The chain employs TRBV4-1 and TRBJ1-5; D remains unclear. V was pared by 1 base and J by 3 bases, with 7 bases between. Germline V gives CDR1 MGHRA, CDR2 YSYEKL. The CDR3 sequence is 14 residues long.

This clonotype was observed at least ten times. The gene calls are TRBV6-5 and TRBJ1-2, with D maybe TRBD1 (6 bases). This CDR3 is built from 13 residues. V was cut by 4 bases and J by 4 bases, with 10 bases left in between. Germline assignment: CDR1 MNHEY and CDR2 SVGAGI. In nucleotides, the CDR3 is TGTGCCAGCAGTTCACAGGGATTCTATGGCTACACCTTC. Translating it yields CASSSQGFYGYTF.

This clonotype has a count of ten or more. V usage is TRBV7-2 and J usage is TRBJ1-4; D is ambiguous. From germline, CDR1 is SGHTA and CDR2 FQGNSA. This CDR3 region has 12 residues. Trimming pared 2 bases from V and 10 bases from J, leaving 8 bases between. The CDR3 DNA reads TGTGCCAGCAGCTTATATCGGGGAAAACTGTTTTTT. Its protein product is CASSLYRGKLFF.

This clonotype occurred many times. The chain joins TRBV5-6 to TRBJ2-1; D not resolved. The CDR3 spans 15 residues. Germline lookup yields CDR1 SGHDT and CDR2 YYEEEE. V was trimmed by 2 bases and J by 4 bases, leaving 13 bases between them. CDR3 sequence (DNA): TGTGCCAGCAGCTTAGGCCTGCCGGCTTACAATGAGCAGTTCTTC. Amino acids: CASSLGLPAYNEQFF.

Comments on this clonotype: A single base separates this from a much larger clone, so it may be a read error. The chain uses TRBV13 and TRBJ2-7, with a tentative D call TRBD2 (5 bases). In germline, CDR1 is PRHDT, CDR2 FYEKMQ (reference sequence). The CDR3 runs to 13 residues. The CDR3 nucleotides are TGTGCCAGCAGCAACACTACTAGTTACGAGCAGTGCTTC. Its translation: CASSNTTSYEQCF.

The sample holds a few counts of this clonotype. This chain joins TRBV28 and TRBJ1-5; D not resolved. This CDR3 region has 12 residues. V lost 7 bases to trimming and J lost 3 bases, with 7 bases between them. Germline values: CDR1 MDHEN, CDR2 SYDVKM. CDR3 coding DNA: TGTGCCAGCAACGGAGTCAATCAGCCCCAGCATTTT. Translation gives CASNGVNQPQHF.

This clonotype has ten or more counts. The V and J genes are TRBV7-6 and TRBJ1-4; D gene unclear. The CDR3 sequence is 16 residues long. V was trimmed by 5 bases and J by 7 bases, leaving 20 bases between them. CDR1 is SGHVS, CDR2 FNYEAQ, per germline. CDR3 coding DNA: TGTGCCAGCAGCCCCAACCTAGATTGGGTGGGTGAAAAACTGTTTTTT. Protein product: CASSPNLDWVGEKLFF.

This clonotype was observed a handful of times. This may come from a read error, since a much larger clone is one base off. The gene calls are TRBV29-1 and TRBJ2-5; D gene uncertain. The CDR3 covers 11 residues. Germline V gene data show CDR1 as SQVTM and CDR2 as ANQGSEA. The CDR3 spells CSESYQGTQYF. The CDR3 DNA sequence: TGCAGCGAGTCGTACCAAGGGACCCAGTACTTC.